One sample yielded the 27 T cell receptor beta chains listed below, sequenced in a study of T cells in Graves' hyperthyroidism and ophthalmopathy. Template material for amplifying TCR beta CDR3 regions consisted of RNA transcripts. Using the HTBI primer set, a first-round RT-PCR was run on the TCR CDR3. TCRdb independently ran MiXCR on the multiplex PCR reads; one entry per CDR3 protein. The sample contains 350,000 to 400,000 distinct CDR3 sequences, 15% to 20% of which appear only once. The sequencing input was blood. These receptors were taken from a woman aged 18-30 years with Graves' hyperthyroidism.

This clonotype was seen at least ten times. V and J are TRBV28 and TRBJ1-3; no definite D call. The CDR3 runs to 17 residues. V shed 6 bases and J shed 0 bases, with 18 bases lying between them. The germline CDR1 and CDR2 sequences are MDHEN and SYDVKM. In DNA, the CDR3 is TGTGCCAGCAGCTCACCTGGAGACTCGATCTCTGGAAACACCATATATTTT. Its translation: CASSSPGDSISGNTIYF.

This clonotype has only a few counts. This CDR3 fails to terminate in the conserved phenylalanine or tryptophan, so it likely reflects a read error. The chain recombines TRBV6-4 with TRBJ2-7; TRBD1 agrees at 9 bases. Germline CDR1 and CDR2: MRHNA and SNTAGT. The CDR3 sequence is 15 residues long. CDR3 amino acids: CASSYSGTGFYEQYY. The CDR3 region has the DNA TGTGCCAGCAGTTACTCGGGGACAGGGTTCTACGAGCAGTACTAC.

This clonotype has at least ten counts. The J gene is TRBJ2-7, the V gene TRBV18; TRBD1 might be the D (6 bases). V was cut by 8 bases and J by 6 bases, with 17 bases left in between. The CDR3 has 13 amino acids. Germline lookup yields CDR1 KGHSH and CDR2 LQKENI. The CDR3, as DNA: TGTGCCAGCCAACCACGACAGGACTTCGAGCAGTACTTC. It yields the protein CASQPRQDFEQYF.

This clonotype was found many times. The chain employs TRBV19 and TRBJ1-2; TRBD1 aligns across 8 bases. Germline CDR1 is LNHDA and CDR2 is SQIVND (reference sequence). Trimming at V came to 4 bases and at J to 4 bases, leaving 5 bases not matched to a gene. The CDR3 has 14 residues. CDR3 residues: CASSRGQASYGYTF. CDR3 in DNA: TGTGCCAGTAGTAGGGGACAGGCGAGCTATGGCTACACCTTC. Using reference TRBV19 and TRBJ1-2 for the parts outside the CDR3, the full variable domain is DGGITQSPKYLFRKEGQNVTLSCEQNLNHDAMYWYRQDPGQGLRLIYYSQIVNDFQKGDIAEGYSVSREKKESFPLTVTSAQKNPTAFYLCASSRGQASYGYTFGSGTRLTVV.

This clonotype was detected ten times or more. The chain carries TRBV28 and TRBJ1-2; 7 nucleotides line up with TRBD1. Germline CDR1 reads MDHEN; CDR2 reads SYDVKM. The CDR3 spans 14 residues. With V trimmed by 3 bases and J by 3 bases, 4 bases remained unmatched. This CDR3 reads CASSLRDSYYGYTF. The CDR3 nucleotides read TGTGCCAGCAGTTTGCGGGACAGCTACTATGGCTACACCTTC.

The rearrangement joins TRBV7-2 to TRBJ2-7; D possibly corresponds to TRBD2 (6 bases). From germline, CDR1 is SGHTA and CDR2 FQGNSA. CDR3 size: 15 residues. V was pared by 4 bases and J by 2 bases, with 15 bases between. CDR3 amino acids: CASSYRDGGTYEQYF. The CDR3 region has the DNA TGTGCCAGCAGCTACCGGGACGGGGGAACCTACGAGCAGTACTTC.

A remark on this clonotype: This sequence may be a read error, since a much larger clone differs from it by one base. V is TRBV10-1 and J is TRBJ1-5; TRBD1 agrees at 8 bases. The CDR3 has 15 amino acids. V was clipped by 8 bases and J by 3 bases; unmatched bases: 9. Germline V gives CDR1 WNHNN, CDR2 SYGVQD (reference sequence). CDR3 sequence (DNA): TGCGCCAGCCTAAAGTCAGGGGGCCTCAATCAGCCCCAGCATTTT. Amino acids: CASLKSGGLNQPQHF.

In regard to this clonotype: The junction differs from germline at one of its ends, possibly a read error. This rearrangement joins TRBV13 to TRBJ2-7; TRBD2 agrees at 8 bases. Looked up from germline, CDR1 is PRHDT and CDR2 is FYEKMQ (reference sequence). The CDR3 has 15 amino acids. CDR3 DNA sequence: TGTGCCAGCAGCTTGGGGCGGGGGGACTCCTACGAGCATTACTTC. This translates into CASSLGRGDSYEHYF.

A few counts support this clonotype. A clone one base away is much larger, so this may be a read error. CDR3 sequence reads: CASADQNTEACF. Written as DNA, the CDR3 is TGTGCCAGCGCGGACCAAAACACTGAAGCTTGCTTT. This sequence joins TRBV11-2 and TRBJ1-1; D is ambiguous. The germline V gene has CDR1 SGHAT and CDR2 FQNNGV. This CDR3 is 12 amino acids long.

This clonotype showed up many times. The rearrangement joins TRBV10-3 to TRBJ2-7, with 7 bases lining up with TRBD1. CDR3 length: 17 amino acids. Germline-derived CDR1 and CDR2 are ENHRY and SYGVKD. J lost 0 bases, V lost 6 bases, and 14 bases had no gene match. CDR3 region: CAIRGKDSGQNSYEQYF. DNA of the CDR3: TGTGCCATCAGGGGTAAAGACTCGGGACAGAACTCCTACGAGCAGTACTTC.

This clonotype was observed at least ten times. The chain links TRBV28 to TRBJ1-1; perhaps TRBD1 as D (5 bases). CDR3 length equals 12 residues. Trimming removed 4 bases from V and 7 bases from J, with 10 bases in between. Germline V CDR1 and CDR2: MDHEN, SYDVKM. The CDR3 is CASSSRDVEAFF. The CDR3 nucleotides are TGTGCCAGCAGTTCACGGGACGTTGAAGCTTTCTTT.

This clonotype appeared many times. This chain joins TRBV6-1 and TRBJ1-1; no firm D call. CDR1 MNHNS and CDR2 SASEGT come from the germline V gene. V dropped 10 bases and J dropped 0 bases, with 12 bases sitting between them. The CDR3 has 13 amino acids. CDR3 coding DNA: TGTGCCACCAGGAGAGTTATGAACACTGAAGCTTTCTTT. Translated: CATRRVMNTEAFF.

Ten or more counts support this clonotype. This chain links TRBV29-1 with TRBJ1-1; no reliable D call. CDR3 size: 13 residues. Trimming removed 5 bases from V and 3 bases from J, with 13 bases in between. The germline gives CDR1 SQVTM, CDR2 ANQGSEA. Here the CDR3 DNA reads TGCAGCGTTTTCCAGCCCCTGTACACTGAAGCTTTCTTT. This encodes CSVFQPLYTEAFF.

At least ten counts were recorded for this clonotype. The rearrangement joins TRBV30 to TRBJ1-1, with D possibly TRBD1 on 5 matching bases. The V gene's germline CDR1 is GTSNPN and CDR2 SVGIG (reference sequence). This CDR3 is built from 15 residues. V lost 2 bases to trimming and J lost 1 base, with 14 bases between them. CDR3 sequence: CAWSWLGTANTEAFF. In DNA, the CDR3 is TGTGCCTGGAGTTGGCTAGGGACGGCGAACACTGAAGCTTTCTTT. The whole variable domain, filled in from reference TRBV30 and TRBJ1-1, reads SQTIHQWPATLVQPVGSPLSLECTVEGTSNPNLYWYRQAAGRGLQLLFYSVGIGQISSEVPQNLSASRPQDRQFILSSKKLLLSDSGFYLCAWSWLGTANTEAFFGQGTRLTVV.

The chain carries TRBV11-1 and TRBJ2-5; 7 bases are shared with TRBD2. Germline V gene data show CDR1 as SGHAT and CDR2 as FQDESV (reference sequence). CDR3 length equals 17 residues. J lost 2 bases, V lost 5 bases, and 14 bases had no gene match. The CDR3 protein is CASSPGWGGGSQETQYF. Written as DNA, the CDR3 is TGTGCCAGCAGCCCCGGATGGGGGGGTGGGTCGCAAGAGACCCAGTACTTC.

In this sample, this clonotype turned up many times. The chain is built from TRBV9 and TRBJ2-7, with 8 bases matching TRBD2. Germline values: CDR1 SGDLS, CDR2 YYNGEE. CDR3 length equals 14 residues. Trimming cost V 2 bases and J 7 bases; bases outside gene matches: 8. The CDR3 DNA follows: TGTGCCAGCAGCGTTACCCTAGCGGGTACGGAGCAGTACTTC. Its protein is CASSVTLAGTEQYF.

In this sample, this clonotype turned up once. V and J are TRBV4-1 and TRBJ1-6; D ambiguous. Germline V gives CDR1 MGHRA, CDR2 YSYEKL. This CDR3 is built from 14 residues. The V end lost 4 bases, the J end lost 9 bases, and 13 bases lay between the germline ends. The DNA of the CDR3 is TGCGCCAGCAGCCCCCGGGGTGGCACTTCACCCCTCCACTTT. It specifies CASSPRGGTSPLHF.

This clonotype was observed at least ten times. The rearrangement links TRBV4-1 to TRBJ1-5; D is possibly TRBD1 (6 bases). This CDR3 has 16 amino acids. Germline values: CDR1 MGHRA, CDR2 YSYEKL. The V end lost 3 bases, the J end lost 0 bases, and 12 bases lay between the germline ends. Here the CDR3 reads CASSQGRGLSNQPQHF. The CDR3 region has the DNA TGCGCCAGCAGCCAGGGCAGGGGCCTTAGCAATCAGCCCCAGCATTTT.

This clonotype was seen many times. The chain combines TRBV5-6 with TRBJ1-2, with D perhaps matching TRBD1 (5 bases). V was trimmed by 2 bases and J by 8 bases, leaving 16 bases between them. CDR3 length: 14 amino acids. Per germline, CDR1 SGHDT and CDR2 YYEEEE. In nucleotides, the CDR3 is TGTGCCAGCAGCTTTGGACCAGGGCAAAACGGCTACACCTTC. This sequence encodes CASSFGPGQNGYTF.

This clonotype has a count of ten or more. CDR3 in DNA: TGTGCCAGCAGTTTAGCACAGGGCACTGGAAACACCATATATTTT. It yields the protein CASSLAQGTGNTIYF. This chain joins TRBV28 and TRBJ1-3, with a tentative D call TRBD1 (6 bases). The CDR3 has 15 residues. Trimming pared 2 bases from V and 2 bases from J, leaving 10 bases between. CDR1 is MDHEN and CDR2 is SYDVKM in the germline V gene.

This clonotype was recorded at least ten times. The CDR3 DNA is TGTGCCAGTAGTATTTTGGCTTATAGCAATCAGCCCCAGCATTTT. It codes for CASSILAYSNQPQHF. This rearrangement joins TRBV19 to TRBJ1-5, with unresolved D. Trimming removed 3 bases from V and 0 bases from J, with 9 bases in between. Germline CDR1 is LNHDA and CDR2 is SQIVND (reference sequence). The CDR3 sequence is 15 residues long.

This clonotype has ten or more counts. This rearrangement joins TRBV6-5 to TRBJ1-2, with 7 bases matching TRBD1. Trimming cost V 6 bases and J 6 bases; bases outside gene matches: 4. CDR1 and CDR2 (germline): MNHEY, SVGAGI. The CDR3 contains 12 residues. This CDR3 is CASRGQPNGYTF. The CDR3 coding sequence is TGTGCCAGCAGGGGACAGCCGAATGGCTACACCTTC.

V is TRBV11-2 and J is TRBJ2-4; the D gene could be TRBD1 or TRBD2 (5 bases each). CDR3 length: 15 residues. Trimming removed 4 bases from V and 5 bases from J, with 15 bases in between. Germline CDR1 is SGHAT and CDR2 is FQNNGV. The CDR3 sequence: CASSSNGGSQNIQYF. The DNA of the CDR3 is TGTGCCAGCAGCTCAAATGGGGGATCCCAAAACATTCAGTACTTC.

This clonotype occurred many times. In DNA, the CDR3 is TGTGCCAGCAGGCTAGCCTACCGGAGGGCTGCTGACGAGCAGTACTTC. Its protein product is CASRLAYRRAADEQYF. The rearrangement joins TRBV6-1 to TRBJ2-7; perhaps TRBD2 as D (6 bases). The CDR3 has 16 amino acids. V lost 6 bases to trimming and J lost 5 bases, with 23 bases between them. CDR1 MNHNS and CDR2 SASEGT come from the germline V gene.

This clonotype appeared many times. The V gene is TRBV5-1, the J gene TRBJ1-6, with TRBD1 matching 10 bases. V shed 3 bases, J shed 8 bases, and the junction held 8 bases outside the gene matches. There are 16 residues in the CDR3. Per germline, CDR1 SGHRS and CDR2 YFSETQ. CDR3 loop: CASSSEPGTGDSPLHF. CDR3 sequence (DNA): TGCGCCAGCAGCTCGGAACCCGGGACAGGGGATTCACCCCTCCACTTT.

This chain links TRBV7-8 with TRBJ2-7, with a tentative D call TRBD1 (5 bases). The CDR3 totals 14 residues. Germline-derived CDR1 and CDR2 are SGHVS and FQNEAQ. The V end lost 8 bases, the J end lost 0 bases, and 14 bases lay between the germline ends. Here the CDR3 DNA reads TGTGCCAGCCAGGACCTAGGGGACTCCTACGAGCAGTACTTC. It codes for CASQDLGDSYEQYF.

The V call is TRBV30, the J call TRBJ2-7; D not certain. The germline CDR1 and CDR2 sequences are GTSNPN and SVGIG (reference sequence). This CDR3 spans 14 amino acids. The V and J ends lost 0 bases and 6 bases respectively, with 15 bases between them. CDR3: CAWSVTLGSGEQYF. DNA for the CDR3: TGTGCCTGGAGTGTAACCCTCGGATCCGGCGAGCAGTACTTC. Together with reference TRBV30 and TRBJ2-7, the CDR3 gives the full variable domain: SQTIHQWPATLVQPVGSPLSLECTVEGTSNPNLYWYRQAAGRGLQLLFYSVGIGQISSEVPQNLSASRPQDRQFILSSKKLLLSDSGFYLCAWSVTLGSGEQYFGPGTRLTVT.